This T cell receptor (beta chain) was found in a study of T cells after posttransplantation cyclophosphamide. Findings and limits, study-wide: Skin or GI-infiltrating T cells shared few TRB sequences with blood. Donor CD8+ memory clones often dominated recipient blood repertoires at later times. Recipient CMV seropositivity and CMV reactivation strongly tracked TRB clonality.

Cyclophosphamide on days +3 and +4 followed busulfan-fludarabine conditioning and a marrow graft. From germline, CDR1 is SGHNT and CDR2 YYREEE (reference sequence). The CDR3 spans 16 residues. Trimming removed 0 bases from V and 4 bases from J, with 11 bases in between. As regards this clone: Its antigen remains unidentified.

Sequenced by immunoSEQ multiplex PCR; TCRdb stores in-frame clones only, minus some. In the table there are 35,000 to 40,000 clones, 78% of which are singletons. The J gene is TRBJ2-6, the V gene TRBV5-4; D perhaps matches TRBD2 (5 bases). The material sequenced was CD4+ T cells sorted from blood, taken 1,800 to 2,000 days after a stem cell transplant with posttransplant cyclophosphamide. This clonotype was obtained from a female patient aged 40 to 50 who received an allogeneic stem cell transplant from a related donor, was CMV-positive, and had no GVHD. Some T cells may have originated in the graft donor. CDR3 in DNA: TGTGCCAGCAGCTTGGATCGACTATCCGGGGCCAACGTCCTGACTTTC. Its protein is CASSLDRLSGANVLTF.